The 26 T cell receptor beta chains below come from one sample, sequenced in a study of cytotoxic CD8 clonotypes in ibrutinib-treated CLL. Repertoires were generated with immunoSEQ multiplex PCR, while TCRdb's copy carries only in-frame clones and drops some. The data show approximately 200,000 clones, with around 70% seen just once and around 15% held by the top ten. The specimen comprised PBMCs, sampled after 24 months of ibrutinib treatment. These receptors were taken from a human donor with chronic lymphocytic leukemia.

The table lists this clone with a few counts. CDR3 in DNA: TGTGCCAGCACCCTCTCTCCGGCGCAGTATTTT. Its protein is CASTLSPAQYF. The V gene is TRBV7-9, the J gene TRBJ2-3; D is unresolved. Trimming stripped 7 bases from V and 10 bases from J, with 12 bases between. The CDR3 is 11 residues long. Germline values: CDR1 SEHNR, CDR2 FQNEAQ (reference sequence).

The rearrangement links TRBV5-1 to TRBJ2-3; D call uncertain. Trimming removed 2 bases at V and 2 bases at J, with 12 bases between. CDR3 size: 15 residues. The germline CDR1 and CDR2 sequences are SGHRS and YFSETQ. CDR3 sequence: CASSFRPIATDTQYF. The CDR3 DNA is TGCGCCAGCAGCTTCCGCCCCATCGCCACAGATACGCAGTATTTT.

V usage is TRBV7-6 and J usage is TRBJ1-3; unclear D gene. This CDR3 region has 16 residues. The V gene lost 5 bases and the J gene lost 0 bases, with 14 bases spanning the gap. The germline V gene encodes CDR1 SGHVS and CDR2 FNYEAQ. The DNA of the CDR3 is TGTGCCAGCAGCCCCGGTCCAGGCTACTCTGGAAACACCATATATTTT. It codes for CASSPGPGYSGNTIYF.

This chain joins TRBV29-1 and TRBJ1-2; D might be TRBD1 (5 bases). Germline V gene lookup returns CDR1 SQVTM and CDR2 ANQGSEA. Trimming stripped 4 bases from V and 3 bases from J, with 18 bases between. The CDR3 is 15 residues long. For the CDR3, the DNA is TGCAGCGTTGTTGGGACGGTTGACTACTACTATGGCTACACCTTC. Protein product: CSVVGTVDYYYGYTF.

This chain uses TRBV5-1 with TRBJ2-1; unclear D gene. Germline V lookup: CDR1 SGHRS, CDR2 YFSETQ. This CDR3 region has 15 residues. V lost 4 bases and J lost 0, with 11 bases in between. The CDR3: CASSASTSSYNEQFF. CDR3 nucleotide sequence: TGCGCCAGCAGCGCTTCCACCTCCTCCTACAATGAGCAGTTCTTC.

The CDR3 sequence is CAWSVVLPAAMINEQFF. The CDR3, as DNA: TGTGCCTGGAGTGTAGTCCTTCCAGCGGCGATGATCAATGAGCAGTTCTTC. This chain connects TRBV30 to TRBJ2-1; tentative D call: TRBD2 (5 bases). Germline assignment: CDR1 GTSNPN and CDR2 SVGIG (reference sequence). CDR3 length: 17 residues. The ends were cut back, 0 bases at V and 6 bases at J, with 21 bases in the middle.

The gene calls are TRBV2 and TRBJ2-5, with D possibly TRBD2 on 6 matching bases. The CDR3 sequence is 14 residues long. V was pared by 7 bases and J by 7 bases, with 19 bases between. Germline CDR1 reads SNHLY; CDR2 reads FYNNEI. For the CDR3, the DNA is TGTGCCAGCACCAGTCTCGGGGGAGAGGGGACCCAGTACTTC. It specifies CASTSLGGEGTQYF.

This chain joins TRBV7-2 and TRBJ2-5; 7 positions match TRBD1. CDR3 length: 12 amino acids. V lost 5 bases and J lost 13; bases outside the gene matches: 10. Germline CDR1 is SGHTA and CDR2 is FQGNSA. The CDR3 DNA is TGTGCCAGCAGCCGACAGGGCCTAGGGGCGTACTTC. This sequence encodes CASSRQGLGAYF.

A single count supports this clone. The genes are TRBV5-1 and TRBJ1-2; no clear D. Per the germline V gene, CDR1 is SGHRS and CDR2 is YFSETQ. The V end lost 0 bases, the J end lost 4 bases, and 13 bases lay between the germline ends. The CDR3 sequence is 15 residues long. CDR3 amino acids: CASSLALVDGYGYTF. CDR3 in DNA: TGCGCCAGCAGCTTGGCCTTGGTTGATGGCTATGGCTACACCTTC.

This clone has only one observation. The chain is built from TRBV27 and TRBJ2-1; 13 bases map to TRBD2. The CDR3 loop spans 15 amino acids. The trim removed 5 bases at V and 7 bases at J, leaving 5 bases unmatched. The germline gives CDR1 MNHEY, CDR2 SMNVEV (reference sequence). DNA for the CDR3: TGTGCCAGCAGTCGGACTAGCGGGAGTGGGAATGAGCAGTTCTTC. Its protein is CASSRTSGSGNEQFF.

The chain combines TRBV7-8 with TRBJ1-5; TRBD1 aligns across 8 bases. Germline V CDR1 and CDR2: SGHVS, FQNEAQ. The CDR3 has 15 residues. Trimming took 5 bases from V and 6 from J; bases not matched to a gene: 9. In DNA, the CDR3 is TGTGCCAGCAGCCTCCTGACAGGGGCGGGTCAGCCCCAGCATTTT. Translated: CASSLLTGAGQPQHF.

The rearrangement uses TRBV27 and TRBJ2-7; no clear D gene. This CDR3 is 13 amino acids long. Trimming stripped 5 bases from V and 7 bases from J, with 15 bases between. Germline V gene lookup returns CDR1 MNHEY and CDR2 SMNVEV (reference sequence). For the CDR3, the DNA is TGTGCCAGCAGTCCATCGGTCCGGGTTGAGCAGTACTTC. Protein sequence: CASSPSVRVEQYF.

Only a few counts were recorded for this clone. The rearrangement uses TRBV6-1 and TRBJ2-5; tentatively, D is TRBD1 (6 bases). V was trimmed by 3 bases and J by 0 bases, leaving 11 bases between them. Germline V gene lookup returns CDR1 MNHNS and CDR2 SASEGT. The CDR3 contains 15 residues. The CDR3 here is CASSDRGGYQETQYF. The CDR3 DNA reads as TGTGCCAGCAGTGACAGGGGTGGTTACCAAGAGACCCAGTACTTC.

This chain uses TRBV5-4 with TRBJ1-2; 9 bases align to TRBD1. The germline gives CDR1 SGHNT, CDR2 YYREEE (reference sequence). The CDR3 consists of 16 residues. Trimming took 4 bases from V and 0 from J; bases not matched to a gene: 7. The CDR3 reads CASSPGQGATNYGYTF. As DNA, the CDR3 is TGTGCCAGCAGCCCGGGACAGGGAGCGACTAACTATGGCTACACCTTC.

This chain joins TRBV19 and TRBJ1-5; 9 bases line up with TRBD1. Trimming cost V 6 bases and J 6 bases; bases outside gene matches: 9. The CDR3 loop spans 15 amino acids. Germline loops: CDR1 LNHDA, CDR2 SQIVND (reference sequence). The CDR3 bases are TGTGCCAGTAGGCTGACAGGGGGGTTCGGTCAGCCCCAGCATTTT. Its translation is CASRLTGGFGQPQHF.

V usage is TRBV7-2 and J usage is TRBJ2-7, with D possibly TRBD2 on 6 matching bases. The length of the CDR3 is 14 residues. V lost 2 bases and J 4 bases, leaving 12 bases between the germline ends. CDR1 SGHTA and CDR2 FQGNSA come from the germline V gene. CDR3 in amino acids: CASSLWGDSYEQYF. The CDR3 DNA reads TGTGCCAGCAGCTTATGGGGGGACTCTTACGAGCAGTACTTC.

This clone was counted between two and nine times. The J gene is TRBJ1-2, the V gene TRBV4-1; D uncertain. This CDR3 is 13 amino acids long. The germline V gene encodes CDR1 MGHRA and CDR2 YSYEKL. Trimming stripped 2 bases from V and 4 bases from J, with 8 bases between. The CDR3 protein is CASSQPRTYGYTF. The CDR3 nucleotides are TGCGCCAGCAGCCAACCTAGGACCTATGGCTACACCTTC.

The chain carries TRBV6-5 and TRBJ2-2, with 8 bases identical to TRBD2. The CDR3 contains 16 residues. The germline V gene encodes CDR1 MNHEY and CDR2 SVGAGI. V was clipped by 0 bases and J by 3 bases; unmatched bases: 3. The CDR3 loop reads CASSYSRGVYTGELFF. CDR3 nucleotide sequence: TGTGCCAGCAGTTACTCGCGGGGGGTTTACACCGGGGAGCTGTTTTTT.

V and J are TRBV11-2 and TRBJ2-7; no clear D. CDR3 length equals 14 residues. CDR1 and CDR2 (germline): SGHAT, FQNNGV. Between the trimmed V and J ends, which lost 4 bases and 0 bases, there was a span of 10 bases. The CDR3 DNA follows: TGTGCCAGCAGCTCTCTAAGTTCCTCCTACGAGCAGTACTTC. Amino acid sequence: CASSSLSSSYEQYF.

The chain carries TRBV4-2 and TRBJ1-2; 7 nucleotides match TRBD1. In germline, CDR1 is LGHNA, CDR2 YNFKEQ. This CDR3 region has 15 residues. The V gene end was trimmed by 5 bases and the J gene end by 4 bases; junction bases not matched to a gene: 10. The CDR3 DNA reads TGTGCCAGCAGCAGACAGGGTGGGCTAGGCTATGGCTACACCTTC. Encoded protein: CASSRQGGLGYGYTF.

This rearrangement joins TRBV27 to TRBJ2-1; TRBD2 might be the D (5 bases). Germline assignment: CDR1 MNHEY and CDR2 SMNVEV (reference sequence). The CDR3 length is 13 residues. V lost 6 bases to trimming and J lost 8 bases, with 14 bases between them. CDR3 loop: CASSTTKRDEQFF. The CDR3 DNA follows: TGTGCCAGCAGCACGACTAAAAGGGATGAGCAGTTCTTC.

This clone has a single count. The chain employs TRBV4-3 and TRBJ2-5; no reliable D call. CDR3 length equals 15 residues. Germline CDR1 and CDR2: LGHNA and YSLEER. V was shortened by 1 base and J by 4 bases, with 13 bases between the two germline ends. The CDR3 here is CASSQGFMSRETQYF. The CDR3 DNA is TGCGCCAGCAGCCAAGGTTTCATGAGTCGAGAGACCCAGTACTTC.

CDR3 residues: CASSFVQREEYGYTF. The CDR3 region has the DNA TGCGCCAGCAGCTTTGTTCAGAGGGAGGAATATGGCTACACCTTC. V and J are TRBV5-1 and TRBJ1-2, with D unclear. CDR3 length equals 15 residues. The germline gives CDR1 SGHRS, CDR2 YFSETQ. V was pared by 2 bases and J by 5 bases, with 16 bases between.

This clone was seen more than once but under ten times. V and J are TRBV9 and TRBJ1-5; no clear D. Looked up from germline, CDR1 is SGDLS and CDR2 is YYNGEE. V lost 0 bases and J lost 7, with 14 bases in between. The length of the CDR3 is 15 residues. This chain's CDR3 is CASSVAGDGGQPQHF. CDR3 in DNA: TGTGCCAGCAGCGTAGCTGGGGATGGCGGACAGCCCCAGCATTTT.

V usage is TRBV6-4 and J usage is TRBJ2-1; perhaps TRBD1 as D (6 bases). This CDR3 is built from 13 residues. CDR1 and CDR2 (germline): MRHNA, SNTAGT. The germline V and J ends were trimmed by 4 bases and 9 bases, with 13 bases remaining between them. In nucleotides, the CDR3 is TGTGCCAGCAGTGTAACCCTAGGGGGTGAGCAGTTCTTC. Translated: CASSVTLGGEQFF.

The genes are TRBV4-2 and TRBJ2-7; D is ambiguous. This CDR3 comprises 11 residues. Deletions cut 8 bases from V and 0 bases from J, with 5 bases between. In germline, CDR1 is LGHNA, CDR2 YNFKEQ. CDR3 protein: CASSDSYEQYF. The DNA for the CDR3 is TGTGCCAGCTCAGACTCCTACGAGCAGTACTTC.